The 15 T cell receptor beta chains given below trace back to one sample, sequenced in a study of shared clonotypes between healthy human individuals (dated by TCRdb to the early 2020s). Receptor libraries were prepared by the immunoSEQ multiplex PCR assay. What TCRdb holds here is the immuneACCESS table cut down to in-frame rearrangements. Part of the clones is not present; checked against another copy, under half of the missing clones reflect an unresolved V gene, and the others are unexplained. For this sample there are millions of clones; around 90% appear just once. The ten largest make up about 0.13% of the sample. Sequencing used naive CD4+ T cells sorted from blood. The cell subset or site tag for this specimen amounts to: CD45RA+ positively selected. These receptors were taken from a man aged 18 to 29 in good health.

This clone showed up just once. The J gene is TRBJ1-6, the V gene TRBV9, with a weak D call TRBD1 (5 bases). The germline gives CDR1 SGDLS, CDR2 YYNGEE. CDR3 length: 16 amino acids. The V end lost 3 bases, the J end lost 0 bases, and 10 bases lay between the germline ends. The CDR3 DNA sequence: TGTGCCAGCAGCGATGGGACGAGCTCCTATAATTCACCCCTCCACTTT. Translating it yields CASSDGTSSYNSPLHF.

This clone was seen a single time. The chain couples TRBV30 to TRBJ2-6; 9 bases match TRBD2. V was pared by 5 bases and J by 0 bases, with 8 bases of the junction left unmatched. The CDR3 contains 17 residues. Germline assignment: CDR1 GTSNPN and CDR2 SVGIG (reference sequence). CDR3 sequence (DNA): TGTGCCTGGTCGGCTAGCGGGATGGTCTCTGGGGCCAACGTCCTGACTTTC. Translated: CAWSASGMVSGANVLTF.

This clone has a handful of counts. The same CDR3 can be traced to other DNA sequences in this sample. The chain couples TRBV2 to TRBJ2-1; the D is unclear. This CDR3 spans 11 amino acids. Between the trimmed V and J ends, which lost 4 bases and 7 bases, there was a span of 5 bases. Germline lookup yields CDR1 SNHLY and CDR2 FYNNEI. In DNA form, the CDR3 reads TGTGCCAGCAGTGGGTTTAATGAGCAGTTCTTC. This encodes CASSGFNEQFF.

The chain recombines TRBV5-6 with TRBJ2-3; TRBD1 might be the D (6 bases). CDR1 is SGHDT and CDR2 is YYEEEE in the germline V gene. V gave up 1 base and J gave up 6 bases, with 9 bases separating them. The CDR3 spans 13 residues. The CDR3, as DNA: TGTGCCAGCAGCTTGAGGACAGCGGATACGCAGTATTTT. Protein: CASSLRTADTQYF.

This chain joins TRBV7-2 and TRBJ2-5; tentatively, D is TRBD1 (6 bases). The V end lost 8 bases, the J end lost 3 bases, and 10 bases lay between the germline ends. Germline V gene sequence: CDR1 SGHTA, CDR2 FQGNSA. The CDR3 is 12 amino acids. The CDR3 sequence: CASGHREETQYF. The CDR3, as DNA: TGTGCCAGCGGCCACAGGGAAGAGACCCAGTACTTC.

The genes are TRBV6-6 and TRBJ2-6; D ambiguous. Trimming removed 11 bases at V and 0 bases at J, with 11 bases between. Germline assignment: CDR1 MNHNY and CDR2 SVGAGI (reference sequence). The length of the CDR3 is 14 residues. The DNA of the CDR3 is TGTGCCGTACCAAGGGACTCTGGGGCCAACGTCCTGACTTTC. This codes for CAVPRDSGANVLTF.

This chain connects TRBV11-2 to TRBJ2-7, with D perhaps TRBD2 (5 bases). Trimming removed 4 bases at V and 0 bases at J, with 13 bases between. The CDR3 length is 15 residues. CDR1 is SGHAT and CDR2 is FQNNGV in the germline V gene. The CDR3 protein is CASSSGLLSSYEQYF. CDR3 DNA: TGTGCCAGCAGCTCAGGACTCCTAAGCTCCTACGAGCAGTACTTC. The complete variable domain, with remaining parts taken from reference TRBV11-2 and TRBJ2-7, reads EAGVAQSPRYKIIEKRQSVAFWCNPISGHATLYWYQQILGQGPKLLIQFQNNGVVDDSQLPKDRFSAERLKGVDSTLKIQPAKLEDSAVYLCASSSGLLSSYEQYFGPGTRLTVT.

Details on this clone: Other DNA sequences of this sample code for an identical CDR3. This chain joins TRBV30 and TRBJ1-2, with D unclear. Per germline, CDR1 GTSNPN and CDR2 SVGIG (reference sequence). V lost 2 bases and J lost 5, with 9 bases in between. The CDR3 has 12 residues. CDR3 protein: CAWSTGPYGYTF. The CDR3 DNA follows: TGTGCCTGGAGTACCGGACCATATGGCTACACCTTC.

The J gene is TRBJ1-1, the V gene TRBV10-3; D not certain. The V and J ends lost 2 bases and 3 bases respectively, with 4 bases between them. This CDR3 contains 12 residues. Germline-derived CDR1 and CDR2 are ENHRY and SYGVKD. CDR3 protein: CAISEGYTEAFF. The CDR3 nucleotides read TGTGCCATCAGTGAGGGGTACACTGAAGCTTTCTTT.

V usage is TRBV10-3 and J usage is TRBJ1-2; tentative D call: TRBD1 (6 bases). V lost 10 bases and J lost 2, with 20 bases in between. In germline, CDR1 is ENHRY, CDR2 SYGVKD. CDR3 size: 15 residues. The CDR3 coding sequence is TGTGCCACCCGATCCCAAACAGGGTCCAACTATGGCTACACCTTC. This sequence encodes CATRSQTGSNYGYTF.

This sequence joins TRBV5-1 and TRBJ2-1; 12 bases are a match to TRBD2. The CDR3 runs to 17 residues. The germline V gene encodes CDR1 SGHRS and CDR2 YFSETQ. The trim removed 2 bases at V and 4 bases at J, leaving 7 bases unmatched. The DNA of the CDR3 is TGCGCCAGCAGCTTCATCCTAGCGGGGGGGCCGTACAATGAGCAGTTCTTC. It encodes CASSFILAGGPYNEQFF.

The rearrangement joins TRBV7-9 to TRBJ1-1; TRBD1 might be the D (6 bases). Between the trimmed V and J ends, which lost 1 base and 11 bases, there was a span of 14 bases. Germline CDR1 SEHNR, CDR2 FQNEAQ (reference sequence). This CDR3 region has 13 residues. The CDR3 protein is CASSLVGARGAFF. CDR3 DNA sequence: TGTGCCAGCAGCTTAGTGGGGGCACGGGGGGCTTTCTTT.

This sequence joins TRBV25-1 and TRBJ2-4, with TRBD2 matching over 11 bases. V lost 8 bases to trimming and J lost 0 bases; unmatched junction nucleotides: 3. The germline V gene encodes CDR1 MGHDK and CDR2 SYGVNS. The CDR3 is made up of 15 amino acids. The CDR3 is CASSSGGIAKNIQYF. For the CDR3, the DNA is TGTGCCAGCTCTAGCGGGGGGATAGCCAAAAACATTCAGTACTTC. Together with reference TRBV25-1 and TRBJ2-4, the CDR3 gives the full variable domain: EADIYQTPRYLVIGTGKKITLECSQTMGHDKMYWYQQDPGMELHLIHYSYGVNSTEKGDLSSESTVSRIRTEHFPLTLESARPSHTSQYLCASSSGGIAKNIQYFGAGTRLSVL.

This chain connects TRBV19 to TRBJ2-2; TRBD2 matches at 8 bases. The J segment lost 1 base and the V segment lost 4 bases, leaving 2 bases of the junction unmatched. Germline loops: CDR1 LNHDA, CDR2 SQIVND (reference sequence). The CDR3 runs to 15 residues. The CDR3 loop is CASSRLALNTGELFF. CDR3 coding DNA: TGTGCCAGTAGTAGACTAGCGCTGAACACCGGGGAGCTGTTTTTT.

The rearrangement uses TRBV30 and TRBJ2-7, with TRBD2 identical over 10 bases. The CDR3 is made up of 12 amino acids. Germline V gene data show CDR1 as GTSNPN and CDR2 as SVGIG (reference sequence). The CDR3 spells CASTGLATEQYF. As DNA, the CDR3 is TGTGCATCCACGGGACTAGCGACCGAGCAGTACTTC. Supplemented by reference TRBV30 and TRBJ2-7, the full variable domain reads SQTIHQWPATLVQPVGSPLSLECTVEGTSNPNLYWYRQAAGRGLQLLFYSVGIGQISSEVPQNLSASRPQDRQFILSSKKLLLSDSGFYLCASTGLATEQYFGPGTRLTVT.